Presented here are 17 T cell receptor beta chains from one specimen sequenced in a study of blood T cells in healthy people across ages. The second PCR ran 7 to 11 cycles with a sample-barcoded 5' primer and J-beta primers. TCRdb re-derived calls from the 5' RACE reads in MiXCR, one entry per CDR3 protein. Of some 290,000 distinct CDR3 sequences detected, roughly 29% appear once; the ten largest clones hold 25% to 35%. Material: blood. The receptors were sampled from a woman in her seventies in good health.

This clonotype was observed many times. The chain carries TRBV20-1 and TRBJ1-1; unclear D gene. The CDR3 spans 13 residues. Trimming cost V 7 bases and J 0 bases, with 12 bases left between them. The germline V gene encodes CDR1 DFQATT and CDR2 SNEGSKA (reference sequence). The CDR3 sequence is CSVGRSMNTEAFF. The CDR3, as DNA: TGCAGTGTTGGTAGATCCATGAACACTGAAGCTTTCTTT.

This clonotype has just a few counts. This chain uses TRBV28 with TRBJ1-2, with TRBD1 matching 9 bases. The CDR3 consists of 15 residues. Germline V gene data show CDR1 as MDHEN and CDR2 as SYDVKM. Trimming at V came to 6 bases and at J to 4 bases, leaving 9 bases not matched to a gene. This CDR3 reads CASRSTGTGSYGYTF. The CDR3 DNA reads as TGTGCCAGCAGGTCAACCGGGACAGGGTCCTATGGCTACACCTTC.

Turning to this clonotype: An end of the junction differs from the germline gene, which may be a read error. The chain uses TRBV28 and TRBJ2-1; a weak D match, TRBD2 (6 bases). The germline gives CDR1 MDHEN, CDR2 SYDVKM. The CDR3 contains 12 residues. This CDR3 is CASSSSSAIEYF. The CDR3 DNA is TGTGCCAGCAGTAGTTCTAGCGCGATCGAGTACTTC.

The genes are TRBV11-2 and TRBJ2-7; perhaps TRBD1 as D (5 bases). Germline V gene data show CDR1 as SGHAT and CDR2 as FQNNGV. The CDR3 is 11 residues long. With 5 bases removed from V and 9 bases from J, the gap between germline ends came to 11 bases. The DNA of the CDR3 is TGTGCCAGCAGCCAAGGACACGGGCAGTACTTC. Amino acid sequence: CASSQGHGQYF.

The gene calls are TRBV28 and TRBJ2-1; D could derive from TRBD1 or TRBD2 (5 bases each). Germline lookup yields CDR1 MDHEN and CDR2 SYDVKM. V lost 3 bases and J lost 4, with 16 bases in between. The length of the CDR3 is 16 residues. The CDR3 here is CASSFSRGGPYNEQFF. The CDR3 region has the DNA TGTGCCAGCAGTTTCTCCCGGGGCGGACCATACAATGAGCAGTTCTTC. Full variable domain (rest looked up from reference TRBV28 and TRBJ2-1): DVKVTQSSRYLVKRTGEKVFLECVQDMDHENMFWYRQDPGLGLRLIYFSYDVKMKEKGDIPEGYSVSREKKERFSLILESASTNQTSMYLCASSFSRGGPYNEQFFGPGTRLTVL.

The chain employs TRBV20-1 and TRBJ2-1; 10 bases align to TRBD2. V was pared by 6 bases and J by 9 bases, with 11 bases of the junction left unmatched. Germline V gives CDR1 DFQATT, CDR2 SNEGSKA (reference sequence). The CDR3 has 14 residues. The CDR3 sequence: CSAPPSGRSGEQFF. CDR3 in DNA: TGCAGTGCCCCCCCTAGCGGGAGAAGCGGTGAGCAGTTCTTC.

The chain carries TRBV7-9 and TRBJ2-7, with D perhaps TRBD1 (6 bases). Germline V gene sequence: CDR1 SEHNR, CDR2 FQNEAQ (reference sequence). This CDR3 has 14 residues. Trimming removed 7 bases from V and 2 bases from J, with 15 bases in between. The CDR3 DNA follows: TGTGCCAGCATCCCTCGGGACACTCCCTACGAGCAGTACTTC. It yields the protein CASIPRDTPYEQYF.

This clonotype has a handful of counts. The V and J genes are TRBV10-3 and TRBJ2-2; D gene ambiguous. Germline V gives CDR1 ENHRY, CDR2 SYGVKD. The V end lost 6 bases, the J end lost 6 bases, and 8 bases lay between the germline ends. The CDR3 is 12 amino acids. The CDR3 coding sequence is TGTGCCATCAGGCGGACCGCCGGGGAGCTGTTTTTT. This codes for CAIRRTAGELFF.

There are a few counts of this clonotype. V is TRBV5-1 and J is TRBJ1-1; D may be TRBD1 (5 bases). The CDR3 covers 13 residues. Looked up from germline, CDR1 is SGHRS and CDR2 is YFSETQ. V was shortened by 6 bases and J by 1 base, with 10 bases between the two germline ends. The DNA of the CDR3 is TGCGCCAGCACAATACAGGAGAACACTGAAGCTTTCTTT. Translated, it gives CASTIQENTEAFF.

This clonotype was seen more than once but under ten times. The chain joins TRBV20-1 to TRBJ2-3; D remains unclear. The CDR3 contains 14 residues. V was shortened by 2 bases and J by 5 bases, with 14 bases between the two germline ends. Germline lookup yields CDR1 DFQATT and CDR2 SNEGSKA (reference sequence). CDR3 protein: CSARFPPGLDTQYF. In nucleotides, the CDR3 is TGCAGTGCTAGATTCCCCCCCGGGCTAGATACGCAGTATTTT.

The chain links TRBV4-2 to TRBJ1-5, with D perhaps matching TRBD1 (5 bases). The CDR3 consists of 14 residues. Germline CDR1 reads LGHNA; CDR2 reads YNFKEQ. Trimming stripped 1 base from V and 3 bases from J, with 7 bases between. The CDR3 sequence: CASSQAGINQPQHF. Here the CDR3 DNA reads TGTGCCAGCAGCCAAGCAGGGATCAATCAGCCCCAGCATTTT.

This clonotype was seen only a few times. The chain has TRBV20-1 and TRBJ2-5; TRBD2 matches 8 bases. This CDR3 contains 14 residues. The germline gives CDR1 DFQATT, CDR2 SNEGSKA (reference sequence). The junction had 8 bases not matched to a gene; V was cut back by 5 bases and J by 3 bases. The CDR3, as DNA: TGCAGTGCTCCCCTCAGCGGGAGAGAAGAGACCCAGTACTTC. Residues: CSAPLSGREETQYF.

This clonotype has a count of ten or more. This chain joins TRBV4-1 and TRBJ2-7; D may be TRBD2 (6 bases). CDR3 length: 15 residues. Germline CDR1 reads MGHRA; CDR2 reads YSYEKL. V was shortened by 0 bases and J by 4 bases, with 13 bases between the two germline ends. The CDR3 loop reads CASSQDPGVEYEQYF. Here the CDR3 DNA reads TGCGCCAGCAGCCAAGACCCGGGGGTGGAATACGAGCAGTACTTC.

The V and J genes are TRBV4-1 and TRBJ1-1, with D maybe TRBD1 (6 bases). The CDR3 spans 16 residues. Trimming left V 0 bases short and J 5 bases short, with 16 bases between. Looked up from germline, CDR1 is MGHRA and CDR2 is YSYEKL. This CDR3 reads CASSQEYEVGTTEAFF. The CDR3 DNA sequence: TGCGCCAGCAGCCAAGAATATGAGGTAGGGACAACTGAAGCTTTCTTT.

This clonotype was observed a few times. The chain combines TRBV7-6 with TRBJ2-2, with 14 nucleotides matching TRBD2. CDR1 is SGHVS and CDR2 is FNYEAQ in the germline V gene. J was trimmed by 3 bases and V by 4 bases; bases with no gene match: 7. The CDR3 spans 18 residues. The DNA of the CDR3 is TGTGCCAGCAGCTCGACTAGCGGGAGGGAAATTGACACCGGGGAGCTGTTTTTT. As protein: CASSSTSGREIDTGELFF.

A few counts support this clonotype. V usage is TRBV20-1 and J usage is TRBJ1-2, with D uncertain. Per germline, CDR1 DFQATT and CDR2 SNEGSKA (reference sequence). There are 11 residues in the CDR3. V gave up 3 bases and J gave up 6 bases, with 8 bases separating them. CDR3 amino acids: CSASSWNGYTF. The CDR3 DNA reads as TGCAGTGCTAGTAGCTGGAATGGCTACACCTTC.

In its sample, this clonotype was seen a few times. This CDR3 is CASSDRWGTSGIDLSYEQYF. The DNA of the CDR3 is TGCGCCAGCAGTGACAGGTGGGGGACTAGCGGGATCGACTTATCCTACGAGCAGTACTTC. This chain uses TRBV10-2 with TRBJ2-5; 13 bases match TRBD2. The J call may be wrong; the DNA end is better matched by TRBJ2-7. CDR3 size: 20 residues. Looked up from germline, CDR1 is WSHSY and CDR2 is SAAADI.